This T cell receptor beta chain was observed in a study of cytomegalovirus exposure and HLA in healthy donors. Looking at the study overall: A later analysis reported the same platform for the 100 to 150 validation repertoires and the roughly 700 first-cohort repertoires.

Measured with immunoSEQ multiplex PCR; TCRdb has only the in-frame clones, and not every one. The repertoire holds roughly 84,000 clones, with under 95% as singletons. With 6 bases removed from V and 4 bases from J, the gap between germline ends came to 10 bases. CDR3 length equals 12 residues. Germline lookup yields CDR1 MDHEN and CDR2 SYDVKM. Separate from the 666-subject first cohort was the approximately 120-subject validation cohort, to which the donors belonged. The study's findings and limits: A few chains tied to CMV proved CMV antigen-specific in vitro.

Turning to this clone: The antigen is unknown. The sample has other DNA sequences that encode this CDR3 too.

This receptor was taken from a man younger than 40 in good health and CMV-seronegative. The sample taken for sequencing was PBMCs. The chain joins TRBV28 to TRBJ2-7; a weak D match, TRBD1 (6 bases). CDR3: CASSLGQYEQYF. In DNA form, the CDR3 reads TGTGCCAGCAGCCTCGGACAGTACGAGCAGTACTTC.